Following are 32 T cell receptor beta chains from one sample sequenced in a study of PD-1 blockade in classical Hodgkin lymphoma. Following autologous stem cell transplantation, relapse occurred in every patient, and exposure to brentuximab vedotin varied. Measured with immunoSEQ multiplex PCR; TCRdb has only the in-frame clones, and not every one. In the table there are roughly 13,000 clones, more than 85% of which are singletons. The sequences come from peripheral blood mononuclear cells (PBMCs), collected at baseline. Receptors were obtained from a human donor with classical Hodgkin lymphoma.

The rearrangement uses TRBV6-6 and TRBJ2-7, with TRBD2 matching 7 bases. The CDR3 length is 14 residues. The V gene's germline CDR1 is MNHNY and CDR2 SVGAGI (reference sequence). V was clipped by 5 bases and J by 5 bases; unmatched bases: 9. The CDR3 protein is CASSLVGRGHEQYF. The CDR3 bases are TGTGCCAGCAGTCTGGTGGGGAGGGGTCACGAGCAGTACTTC.

The V call is TRBV7-9, the J call TRBJ1-1; D is undetermined. Deletions cut 5 bases from V and 1 base from J, with 5 bases between. This CDR3 comprises 12 residues. Germline V CDR1 and CDR2: SEHNR, FQNEAQ (reference sequence). The CDR3 bases are TGTGCCAGCAGCGCAGCGAACACTGAAGCTTTCTTT. Its translation is CASSAANTEAFF. The whole variable domain, remainder taken from reference TRBV7-9 and TRBJ1-1, is DTGVSQNPRHKITKRGQNVTFRCDPISEHNRLYWYRQTLGQGPEFLTYFQNEAQLEKSRLLSDRFSAERPKGSFSTLEIQRTEQGDSAMYLCASSAANTEAFFGQGTRLTVV.

This sequence joins TRBV10-1 and TRBJ2-7; D is unresolved. The germline CDR1 and CDR2 sequences are WNHNN and SYGVQD (reference sequence). V shed 0 bases and J shed 3 bases, with 9 bases lying between them. CDR3 length: 14 residues. As DNA, the CDR3 is TGCGCCAGCAGTGAGTCGTACAGTTACTACGAGCAGTACTTC. Protein sequence: CASSESYSYYEQYF.

The CDR3, as DNA: TGCGCCAGCAGCGGGGGACAGGGTAGCACAGATACGCAGTATTTT. It encodes CASSGGQGSTDTQYF. The rearrangement joins TRBV5-1 to TRBJ2-3; the match to TRBD1 covers 9 bases. CDR1 SGHRS and CDR2 YFSETQ come from the germline V gene. CDR3 size: 15 residues. Trimming removed 4 bases from V and 0 bases from J; junction bases left unmatched: 3.

This clone was detected only a few times. V gene TRBV9 combines with J gene TRBJ2-7, with 10 bases identical to TRBD2. This CDR3 is 18 amino acids long. Germline V gene data show CDR1 as SGDLS and CDR2 as YYNGEE. With V trimmed by 0 bases and J by 4 bases, 13 bases remained unmatched. CDR3 sequence (DNA): TGTGCCAGCAGCGTAGATTGGGGAGGAGCGGGGGGGAAATACGAGCAGTACTTC. Protein sequence: CASSVDWGGAGGKYEQYF.

The V and J genes are TRBV5-1 and TRBJ1-1; a weak D match, TRBD1 (5 bases). V was pared by 2 bases and J by 8 bases, with 16 bases between. The CDR3 length is 14 residues. Looked up from germline, CDR1 is SGHRS and CDR2 is YFSETQ. The CDR3 DNA is TGCGCCAGCAGCTTCGGCGCGGGCGGGGGAGAAGCTTTCTTT. It is translated as CASSFGAGGGEAFF.

The chain combines TRBV25-1 with TRBJ2-7; 7 nucleotides agree with TRBD2. With V trimmed by 3 bases and J by 3 bases, 5 bases remained unmatched. The CDR3 runs to 14 residues. Per germline, CDR1 MGHDK and CDR2 SYGVNS. The CDR3 here is CASSDWEGSYEQYF. Written as DNA, the CDR3 is TGTGCCAGCAGTGATTGGGAGGGGAGCTACGAGCAGTACTTC.

V is TRBV5-3 and J is TRBJ2-5, with D tentatively TRBD1 (6 bases). TRBV5-3 is an open reading frame, and its role is uncertain. This CDR3 region has 16 residues. V gave up 4 bases and J gave up 1 base, with 17 bases separating them. The DNA of the CDR3 is TGTGCCAGAAGCATAACAGAGAGGACAGCCCAAGAGACCCAGTACTTC. Its protein product is CARSITERTAQETQYF.

This clone was counted a few times. CDR3 loop: CASSVVLGDGNYGYTF. CDR3 nucleotide sequence: TGTGCCAGCAGCGTAGTCCTGGGGGACGGTAACTATGGCTACACCTTC. The V call is TRBV9, the J call TRBJ1-2, with a tentative D call TRBD1 (5 bases). This CDR3 has 16 amino acids. Trimming removed 0 bases at V and 1 base at J, with 13 bases between. Germline values: CDR1 SGDLS, CDR2 YYNGEE. Supplemented by reference TRBV9 and TRBJ1-2, the full variable domain reads DSGVTQTPKHLITATGQRVTLRCSPRSGDLSVYWYQQSLDQGLQFLIQYYNGEERAKGNILERFSAQQFPDLHSELNLSSLELGDSALYFCASSVVLGDGNYGYTFGSGTRLTVV.

The chain has TRBV28 and TRBJ1-5; D gene ambiguous. V was clipped by 7 bases and J by 7 bases, with 14 bases between them. CDR3 length equals 13 residues. Germline lookup yields CDR1 MDHEN and CDR2 SYDVKM. The CDR3 spells CASNWGPGQPQHF. Here the CDR3 DNA reads TGTGCCAGCAATTGGGGTCCGGGGCAGCCCCAGCATTTT.

This sequence joins TRBV5-1 and TRBJ1-1; D unresolved. CDR1 and CDR2 (germline): SGHRS, YFSETQ. This CDR3 is built from 15 residues. V was pared by 0 bases and J by 1 base, with 10 bases between. The CDR3 nucleotides are TGCGCCAGCAGCTTGGACGGTGATCGGAACACTGAAGCTTTCTTT. Encoded protein: CASSLDGDRNTEAFF. The complete variable domain, with remaining parts taken from reference TRBV5-1 and TRBJ1-1, reads KAGVTQTPRYLIKTRGQQVTLSCSPISGHRSVSWYQQTPGQGLQFLFEYFSETQRNKGNFPGRFSGRQFSNSRSEMNVSTLELGDSALYLCASSLDGDRNTEAFFGQGTRLTVV.

This rearrangement joins TRBV27 to TRBJ1-5; the match to TRBD1 covers 7 bases. J gave up 0 bases and V 8 bases, and 4 bases lay outside the gene matches. CDR1 and CDR2 (germline): MNHEY, SMNVEV (reference sequence). There are 14 residues in the CDR3. The CDR3 nucleotides read TGTGCCAGCGCTTACAGGGGTAGCAATCAGCCCCAGCATTTT. As protein: CASAYRGSNQPQHF.

The chain links TRBV7-9 to TRBJ2-7; 13 bases agree with TRBD2. This CDR3 region has 19 residues. The germline CDR1 and CDR2 sequences are SEHNR and FQNEAQ (reference sequence). After removal of 5 bases from V and 7 bases from J, the junction contained 20 bases not matched to a gene. The CDR3 protein is CASSTFPGLAGSLSLEQYF. CDR3 sequence (DNA): TGTGCCAGCAGCACCTTCCCGGGACTAGCGGGGAGCCTCTCCCTGGAGCAGTACTTC.

CDR3 sequence (DNA): TGTGCCAGCACTATACAGGACAGTAATTCACCCCTCCACTTT. Protein: CASTIQDSNSPLHF. The V call is TRBV6-6, the J call TRBJ1-6; D possibly corresponds to TRBD1 (6 bases). In germline, CDR1 is MNHNY, CDR2 SVGAGI (reference sequence). The CDR3 runs to 14 residues. V gave up 7 bases and J gave up 6 bases, with 13 bases separating them.

This chain uses TRBV5-4 with TRBJ2-5, with 8 nucleotides matching TRBD1. CDR1 and CDR2 (germline): SGHNT, YYREEE (reference sequence). The V and J ends lost 2 bases and 5 bases, in that order; junction bases with no gene match: 5. The CDR3 is 14 amino acids. CDR3 sequence (DNA): TGTGCCAGCAGCTTTTCGACAGGGGTGGAGACCCAGTACTTC. Amino acids: CASSFSTGVETQYF.

This clone turned up a few times. The J gene is TRBJ1-2, the V gene TRBV18; perhaps TRBD1 as D (6 bases). CDR1 and CDR2 (germline): KGHSH, LQKENI. V was pared by 3 bases and J by 3 bases, with 8 bases between. The CDR3 consists of 13 residues. The CDR3 protein is CASSPGQDYGYTF. As DNA, the CDR3 is TGTGCCAGCTCACCGGGACAAGACTATGGCTACACCTTC.

This clone appeared once. The CDR3 here is CASSLGETSNEQFF. The DNA for the CDR3 is TGCGCCAGCAGCTTGGGTGAGACTAGTAATGAGCAGTTCTTC. This chain joins TRBV5-1 and TRBJ2-1, with D tentatively TRBD2 (6 bases). The CDR3 sequence is 14 residues long. Germline V gene sequence: CDR1 SGHRS, CDR2 YFSETQ. V lost 0 bases to trimming and J lost 7 bases, with 11 bases between them.

V and J are TRBV5-1 and TRBJ2-2; D unresolved. Deletions cut 5 bases from V and 2 bases from J, with 4 bases between. CDR1 is SGHRS and CDR2 is YFSETQ in the germline V gene. The CDR3 loop spans 12 amino acids. The CDR3 protein is CASRPNTGELFF. Written as DNA, the CDR3 is TGCGCCAGCAGACCAAACACCGGGGAGCTGTTTTTT. The full variable domain, in which reference TRBV5-1 and TRBJ2-2 provide the parts outside the CDR3, is KAGVTQTPRYLIKTRGQQVTLSCSPISGHRSVSWYQQTPGQGLQFLFEYFSETQRNKGNFPGRFSGRQFSNSRSEMNVSTLELGDSALYLCASRPNTGELFFGEGSRLTVL.

The sample holds one count of this clone. The CDR3, as DNA: TGTGCCAGTAGTCTTCGGCCCACTGAAGCTTTCTTT. Protein sequence: CASSLRPTEAFF. The V call is TRBV19, the J call TRBJ1-1; D is ambiguous. Germline CDR1 LNHDA, CDR2 SQIVND (reference sequence). Trimming took 5 bases from V and 4 from J, leaving 8 bases between them. The CDR3 covers 12 residues. The full variable domain, rest sourced from reference TRBV19 and TRBJ1-1, is DGGITQSPKYLFRKEGQNVTLSCEQNLNHDAMYWYRQDPGQGLRLIYYSQIVNDFQKGDIAEGYSVSREKKESFPLTVTSAQKNPTAFYLCASSLRPTEAFFGQGTRLTVV.

The V gene is TRBV30, the J gene TRBJ2-6; a weak D match, TRBD1 (5 bases). CDR3 length: 14 residues. V was cut by 3 bases and J by 4 bases, with 10 bases left in between. In germline, CDR1 is GTSNPN, CDR2 SVGIG (reference sequence). CDR3 amino acids: CAWSDSSGANVLTF. In nucleotides, the CDR3 is TGTGCCTGGAGCGACAGCTCCGGGGCCAACGTCCTGACTTTC.

This rearrangement joins TRBV6-6 to TRBJ2-2; D remains unclear. V lost 7 bases and J 0 bases, leaving 9 bases between the germline ends. The CDR3 totals 14 residues. Germline CDR1 is MNHNY and CDR2 is SVGAGI (reference sequence). CDR3 nucleotides: TGTGCCAGCATTGGCGCCTCGAACACCGGGGAGCTGTTTTTT. This translates into CASIGASNTGELFF.

The chain is built from TRBV28 and TRBJ2-1, with TRBD1 as a possible D gene (6 bases). Between the trimmed V and J ends, which lost 8 bases and 5 bases, there was a span of 10 bases. CDR1 and CDR2 from the germline V gene are MDHEN and SYDVKM. The length of the CDR3 is 12 residues. The CDR3 sequence is CASAEGDNEQFF. As DNA, the CDR3 is TGTGCCAGCGCCGAGGGGGACAATGAGCAGTTCTTC.

The J gene is TRBJ2-7, the V gene TRBV29-1; the match to TRBD1 covers 7 bases. Trimming cost V 6 bases and J 4 bases; bases outside gene matches: 6. The CDR3 loop spans 12 amino acids. Germline V CDR1 and CDR2: SQVTM, ANQGSEA. CDR3 nucleotides: TGCAGCGTCGGACAGGACTCTTACGAGCAGTACTTC. This sequence encodes CSVGQDSYEQYF.

J is TRBJ1-1 and V is TRBV5-1, with D perhaps matching TRBD1 (5 bases). This CDR3 has 15 residues. V lost 2 bases and J 5 bases, leaving 16 bases between the germline ends. Germline CDR1 and CDR2: SGHRS and YFSETQ. CDR3 region: CASSFTGTQGTEAFF. Here the CDR3 DNA reads TGCGCCAGCAGCTTTACCGGGACTCAAGGGACTGAAGCTTTCTTT.

The genes are TRBV28 and TRBJ2-5, with D hard to call. This CDR3 has 13 residues. V was pared by 10 bases and J by 2 bases, with 14 bases between. Germline values: CDR1 MDHEN, CDR2 SYDVKM. The CDR3 nucleotides read TGTGCCACCTTCTCCGGGCTACAAGAGACCCAGTACTTC. Protein sequence: CATFSGLQETQYF.

The V gene is TRBV5-1, the J gene TRBJ1-2; no reliable D call. Trimming pared 5 bases from V and 1 base from J, leaving 15 bases between. CDR1 is SGHRS and CDR2 is YFSETQ in the germline V gene. This CDR3 comprises 15 residues. CDR3 nucleotides: TGCGCCAGCAGAAAAATCCTCGATTTTAACTATGGCTACACCTTC. Encoded protein: CASRKILDFNYGYTF.

This chain connects TRBV2 to TRBJ2-1, with D maybe TRBD2 (6 bases). Germline CDR1 SNHLY, CDR2 FYNNEI. The V and J ends lost 6 bases and 8 bases respectively, with 23 bases between them. The length of the CDR3 is 16 residues. CDR3 sequence reads: CASSDELGGVLDEQFF. As DNA, the CDR3 is TGTGCCAGCAGCGACGAACTAGGCGGGGTTCTCGATGAGCAGTTCTTC.

This chain uses TRBV9 with TRBJ1-3; no firm D call. Germline V gene sequence: CDR1 SGDLS, CDR2 YYNGEE. This CDR3 has 16 amino acids. The V gene lost 0 bases and the J gene lost 0 bases, with 10 bases spanning the gap. CDR3 residues: CASSVGPGGSGNTIYF. The CDR3 DNA is TGTGCCAGCAGCGTAGGGCCCGGCGGCTCTGGAAACACCATATATTTT.

Note on this clone: Other DNA sequences within the sample encode an identical CDR3. The chain links TRBV5-1 to TRBJ2-6; 7 bases map to TRBD2. From germline, CDR1 is SGHRS and CDR2 YFSETQ. The CDR3 loop spans 17 amino acids. Trimming cost V 2 bases and J 4 bases; bases outside gene matches: 9. CDR3 protein: CASSFGGGGMGANVLTF. The CDR3 DNA reads TGCGCCAGCAGCTTTGGTGGGGGGGGTATGGGGGCCAACGTCCTGACTTTC.

V usage is TRBV7-9 and J usage is TRBJ1-3; tentatively, D is TRBD1 (5 bases). In germline, CDR1 is SEHNR, CDR2 FQNEAQ (reference sequence). The CDR3 runs to 14 residues. V was clipped by 5 bases and J by 8 bases, with 16 bases between them. CDR3 bases: TGTGCCAGCAGCCGACGGGGGGGTACGGACACCATATATTTT. This sequence encodes CASSRRGGTDTIYF.

A few counts support this clone. The chain employs TRBV5-1 and TRBJ2-7; 7 bases agree with TRBD1. This CDR3 region has 15 residues. V dropped 4 bases and J dropped 2; count of bases not matched to a gene: 9. CDR1 is SGHRS, CDR2 YFSETQ, per germline. The CDR3 region has the DNA TGCGCCAGCAGCGTTACAGGGGAGCCTACCTACGAGCAGTACTTC. Translating gives CASSVTGEPTYEQYF.

The chain is built from TRBV18 and TRBJ2-7; 7 bases are a match to TRBD1. Per germline, CDR1 KGHSH and CDR2 LQKENI. This CDR3 spans 13 amino acids. V was clipped by 6 bases and J by 4 bases; unmatched bases: 6. The CDR3 protein is CASSQLTGYEQYF. DNA for the CDR3: TGTGCCAGCTCCCAACTGACAGGGTACGAGCAGTACTTC.